The 8 T cell receptor beta chains given below trace back to one sample, sequenced in a study of blood T cell repertoires in COVID-19. The table came from immunoSEQ multiplex PCR; TCRdb's copy has only in-frame clones and leaves some out. Here the sample spans roughly 150,000 clones, about 86% being singletons. Sequencing was carried out using peripheral blood. Receptors were obtained from an older woman with acute or convalescent COVID-19.

On this clone itself: This same CDR3 is encoded by further DNA sequences in the sample. The CDR3 DNA follows: TGTGCCAGCAGCTTAGTCCGACAGACTAATGAAAAACTGTTTTTT. It translates to CASSLVRQTNEKLFF. The V and J genes are TRBV7-2 and TRBJ1-4; weak D call: TRBD1 (5 bases). Trimming left V 1 base short and J 2 bases short, with 8 bases between. Germline V gene lookup returns CDR1 SGHTA and CDR2 FQGNSA. The CDR3 spans 15 residues.

The chain couples TRBV19 to TRBJ1-2; 11 bases align to TRBD1. CDR1 and CDR2 from the germline V gene are LNHDA and SQIVND (reference sequence). The V gene end was trimmed by 6 bases and the J gene end by 4 bases; junction bases not matched to a gene: 4. This CDR3 comprises 14 residues. The CDR3 DNA follows: TGTGCCAGTAGCCGGACAGGGGGCGGCTATGGCTACACCTTC. Translating gives CASSRTGGGYGYTF.

The J gene is TRBJ2-1, the V gene TRBV4-3; D is undetermined. From germline, CDR1 is LGHNA and CDR2 YSLEER. There are 15 residues in the CDR3. V lost 0 bases, J lost 3 bases, and 9 bases lay in between. The CDR3 protein is CASSQDPRNYNEQFF. CDR3 DNA: TGCGCCAGCAGCCAAGATCCGCGGAACTACAATGAGCAGTTCTTC.

The V gene is TRBV5-1, the J gene TRBJ2-2; 11 bases fit TRBD1. CDR3 size: 16 residues. The germline V gene has CDR1 SGHRS and CDR2 YFSETQ. V lost 0 bases and J lost 6; bases outside the gene matches: 4. The CDR3 here is CASSLGTGGPPGELFF. Here the CDR3 DNA reads TGCGCCAGCAGCTTGGGGACAGGGGGCCCTCCCGGGGAGCTGTTTTTT.

The chain employs TRBV19 and TRBJ1-5, with D possibly matching TRBD1 (6 bases). Deletions cut 4 bases from V and 3 bases from J, with 13 bases between. This CDR3 contains 15 residues. Germline CDR1 reads LNHDA; CDR2 reads SQIVND (reference sequence). CDR3 coding DNA: TGTGCCAGTAGTACCCTAGGACAGTCCAATCAGCCCCAGCATTTT. Protein sequence: CASSTLGQSNQPQHF.

V usage is TRBV12-3 or TRBV12-4 and J usage is TRBJ1-2, with D unresolved. Between the trimmed V and J ends, which lost 7 bases and 1 base, there was a span of 10 bases. This CDR3 region has 13 residues. Here the CDR3 DNA reads TGTGCCAGCACCAACATTGTTAACTATGGCTACACCTTC. As protein: CASTNIVNYGYTF.

The chain couples TRBV28 to TRBJ1-5; 8 bases map to TRBD1. The CDR3 spans 15 residues. Per the germline V gene, CDR1 is MDHEN and CDR2 is SYDVKM. V shed 7 bases and J 7 bases; nucleotides not matched to a gene: 12. As DNA, the CDR3 is TGTGCCAGCACCTTCCCCACAGGGGGGGGCCAGCCCCAGCATTTT. Residues: CASTFPTGGGQPQHF.

The chain joins TRBV14 to TRBJ1-1; the D is unclear. Germline V gene data show CDR1 as SGHDN and CDR2 as FVKESK. V dropped 0 bases and J dropped 3 bases, with 5 bases sitting between them. The CDR3 extends over 13 amino acids. CDR3 DNA sequence: TGTGCCAGCAGCCAAGACGTGTACACTGAAGCTTTCTTT. Translation: CASSQDVYTEAFF.